Presented here are 20 T cell receptor beta chains from one specimen sequenced in a study of graft-versus-host responses after intestinal transplantation. Data came from immunoSEQ multiplex PCR; TCRdb stores just in-frame clones and leaves some out. The repertoire has about 98,000 clones, roughly four fifths of them found once; the top ten carry 17%. Antigens for these TCRs are unknown. Sequencing used unstimulated CD8+ T cells sorted from spleen or lymph node cells, obtained before intestinal transplant. The receptors here all came from a human donor who received an intestinal transplant.

The chain couples TRBV6-5 to TRBJ2-7; D possibly corresponds to TRBD1 (5 bases). The CDR3 totals 13 residues. Trimming stripped 6 bases from V and 0 bases from J, with 9 bases between. Germline CDR1 MNHEY, CDR2 SVGAGI. The CDR3 DNA reads TGTGCCAGCAGGAAGACAGACTCCTACGAGCAGTACTTC. Its protein is CASRKTDSYEQYF.

The chain employs TRBV6-6 and TRBJ2-7, with 7 bases fitting TRBD1. This CDR3 comprises 15 residues. CDR1 and CDR2 (germline): MNHNY, SVGAGI (reference sequence). Trimming took 8 bases from V and 0 from J; bases not matched to a gene: 10. The CDR3 loop is CASFSVGTDSYEQYF. The DNA of the CDR3 is TGTGCCAGCTTTTCCGTAGGGACAGACTCCTACGAGCAGTACTTC.

The chain is built from TRBV4-1 and TRBJ2-1, with 8 bases matching TRBD2. Trimming at V came to 0 bases and at J to 4 bases, leaving 8 bases not matched to a gene. The CDR3 sequence is 17 residues long. Germline-derived CDR1 and CDR2 are MGHRA and YSYEKL. The CDR3 nucleotides are TGCGCCAGCAGCCAAGAAGGGGCGGGGGGTAATTACAATGAGCAGTTCTTC. Protein: CASSQEGAGGNYNEQFF.

This clone was observed a handful of times. The chain links TRBV27 to TRBJ2-3, with D possibly being TRBD1 (5 bases). This CDR3 contains 13 residues. Trimming took off 3 bases at V and 3 bases at J, with 7 bases between the two ends. From germline, CDR1 is MNHEY and CDR2 SMNVEV (reference sequence). The CDR3 region is CASSLDMTDTQYF. DNA of the CDR3: TGTGCCAGCAGTTTGGACATGACAGATACGCAGTATTTT.

This clone was seen once. The rearrangement uses TRBV10-3 and TRBJ2-1; TRBD1 agrees at 7 bases. V dropped 3 bases and J dropped 2; count of bases not matched to a gene: 1. The CDR3 is 14 residues long. Germline V gives CDR1 ENHRY, CDR2 SYGVKD. CDR3 nucleotide sequence: TGTGCCATCAGTGATGACAGGGCCTACAATGAGCAGTTCTTC. Translation gives CAISDDRAYNEQFF.

The chain recombines TRBV30 with TRBJ2-1, with 7 bases lining up with TRBD2. This CDR3 is built from 13 residues. Germline V CDR1 and CDR2: GTSNPN, SVGIG (reference sequence). V trimming: 5 bases; J trimming: 0 bases; junction bases outside the gene matches: 1. The CDR3 nucleotides read TGTGCCTGGGGACTAGTCTCCTACAATGAGCAGTTCTTC. It codes for CAWGLVSYNEQFF.

This CDR3 is CASSVVGLASSTDTQYF. Written as DNA, the CDR3 is TGTGCCAGCAGCGTAGTAGGACTAGCGTCTAGCACAGATACGCAGTATTTT. This chain joins TRBV9 and TRBJ2-3, with 9 bases lining up with TRBD2. Trimming took 0 bases from V and 0 from J; bases not matched to a gene: 5. The CDR3 runs 17 residues. From germline, CDR1 is SGDLS and CDR2 YYNGEE. Full variable domain (missing parts from reference TRBV9 and TRBJ2-3): DSGVTQTPKHLITATGQRVTLRCSPRSGDLSVYWYQQSLDQGLQFLIQYYNGEERAKGNILERFSAQQFPDLHSELNLSSLELGDSALYFCASSVVGLASSTDTQYFGPGTRLTVL.

As to this clone: Other nucleotide sequences in the sample specify the same CDR3. The CDR3, as DNA: TGTGCCAGTAGACTGGCGCCGACCTACGAGCAGTACTTC. It codes for CASRLAPTYEQYF. The chain carries TRBV27 and TRBJ2-7, with D unresolved. With 9 bases removed from V and 2 bases from J, the gap between germline ends came to 14 bases. Germline-derived CDR1 and CDR2 are MNHEY and SMNVEV (reference sequence). This CDR3 spans 13 amino acids.

The chain couples TRBV29-1 to TRBJ2-7; the D call may be TRBD1 or TRBD2 (5 bases each). Germline V lookup: CDR1 SQVTM, CDR2 ANQGSEA. The CDR3 runs 13 residues. The V and J ends lost 1 base and 2 bases respectively, with 9 bases between them. CDR3 bases: TGCAGCGTTGAAGGAGGGGCCCCCTACGAGCAGTACTTC. It is translated as CSVEGGAPYEQYF.

This rearrangement joins TRBV11-2 to TRBJ2-7, with unresolved D. The CDR3 length is 13 residues. The V gene lost 0 bases and the J gene lost 3 bases, with 6 bases spanning the gap. Looked up from germline, CDR1 is SGHAT and CDR2 is FQNNGV. The CDR3 DNA reads as TGTGCCAGCAGCTTAGATAGGAGCTACGAGCAGTACTTC. Translating gives CASSLDRSYEQYF.

The rearrangement uses TRBV2 and TRBJ2-7, with 8 bases lining up with TRBD2. Losses at the gene ends were 4 bases for V and 3 bases for J; bases not matched to a gene: 11. Germline V lookup: CDR1 SNHLY, CDR2 FYNNEI. CDR3 length: 16 amino acids. The CDR3 DNA is TGTGCCAGCAGTGTAACTTGGGGTAGCGGGGTCTACGAGCAGTACTTC. It yields the protein CASSVTWGSGVYEQYF.

The J gene is TRBJ1-1, the V gene TRBV5-1, with 9 bases matching TRBD1. Germline trimming cut 7 bases from V and 3 bases from J; bases unmatched to any gene: 10. The V gene's germline CDR1 is SGHRS and CDR2 YFSETQ. This CDR3 region has 15 residues. This CDR3 reads CASRPTGGYDTEAFF. In DNA, the CDR3 is TGCGCCAGCCGGCCGACAGGGGGTTACGACACTGAAGCTTTCTTT.

This clone was recorded a few times. The chain carries TRBV29-1 and TRBJ1-2; the D gene is possibly TRBD1 (5 bases). This CDR3 is built from 11 residues. Germline loops: CDR1 SQVTM, CDR2 ANQGSEA. V was pared by 4 bases and J by 5 bases, with 8 bases between. The CDR3 sequence: CSVVAGYGYTF. CDR3 DNA: TGCAGCGTTGTAGCAGGGTATGGCTACACCTTC.

The CDR3 loop is CASSYSNRAGNTEAFF. CDR3 in DNA: TGTGCCAGCAGTTACTCGAACCGGGCGGGGAACACTGAAGCTTTCTTT. The chain has TRBV6-5 and TRBJ1-1; unclear D gene. Germline loops: CDR1 MNHEY, CDR2 SVGAGI. This CDR3 has 16 residues. Between the trimmed V and J ends, which lost 0 bases and 1 base, there was a span of 12 bases.

This rearrangement joins TRBV11-2 to TRBJ2-1, with 10 nucleotides matching TRBD2. J lost 4 bases, V lost 0 bases, and 3 bases had no gene match. The length of the CDR3 is 16 residues. CDR1 and CDR2 (germline): SGHAT, FQNNGV. This chain's CDR3 is CASSLDGLADYNEQFF. CDR3 sequence (DNA): TGTGCCAGCAGCTTAGATGGACTAGCGGATTACAATGAGCAGTTCTTC.

The V gene is TRBV23-1, the J gene TRBJ2-6; D not certain. TRBV23-1 is classed as an ORF, of uncertain function. This CDR3 is 18 amino acids long. Trimming took off 3 bases at V and 2 bases at J, with 17 bases between the two ends. In DNA, the CDR3 is TGCGCCAGCAGTCACTCGGCAGGTCCTTCGGCTGGGGCCAACGTCCTGACTTTC. This gives the protein CASSHSAGPSAGANVLTF.

The chain has TRBV21-1 and TRBJ2-7; TRBD2, as called in the table, went unchecked against the DNA. TRBV21-1 is assigned pseudogene status. The CDR3 runs to 17 residues. The CDR3 protein is CASKRGGEREISYEQYF. The CDR3 nucleotides read TGTGCCAGCAAACGGGGGGGTGAGCGGGAGATCTCCTACGAGCAGTACTTC.

The V and J genes are TRBV29-1 and TRBJ2-7; D call uncertain. This CDR3 region has 13 residues. Germline assignment: CDR1 SQVTM and CDR2 ANQGSEA. Trimming left V 5 bases short and J 0 bases short, with 11 bases between. The CDR3, as DNA: TGCAGCGTTAGGACGGATAGCTCCTACGAGCAGTACTTC. Translation gives CSVRTDSSYEQYF.

The chain carries TRBV5-1 and TRBJ2-7, with unresolved D. In germline, CDR1 is SGHRS, CDR2 YFSETQ. V lost 5 bases and J lost 0, with 3 bases in between. The length of the CDR3 is 11 residues. CDR3 DNA sequence: TGCGCCAGCAGTGACTCCTACGAGCAGTACTTC. Translation gives CASSDSYEQYF.

CDR3 region: CASSRAGTNEKLFF. Here the CDR3 DNA reads TGTGCCAGCTCCCGGGCAGGGACTAATGAAAAACTGTTTTTT. V and J are TRBV28 and TRBJ1-4, with D perhaps TRBD1 (5 bases). Germline values: CDR1 MDHEN, CDR2 SYDVKM. V lost 8 bases, J lost 2 bases, and 12 bases lay in between. There are 14 residues in the CDR3. The entire variable domain, with the rest obtained from reference TRBV28 and TRBJ1-4, is as follows: DVKVTQSSRYLVKRTGEKVFLECVQDMDHENMFWYRQDPGLGLRLIYFSYDVKMKEKGDIPEGYSVSREKKERFSLILESASTNQTSMYLCASSRAGTNEKLFFGSGTQLSVL.